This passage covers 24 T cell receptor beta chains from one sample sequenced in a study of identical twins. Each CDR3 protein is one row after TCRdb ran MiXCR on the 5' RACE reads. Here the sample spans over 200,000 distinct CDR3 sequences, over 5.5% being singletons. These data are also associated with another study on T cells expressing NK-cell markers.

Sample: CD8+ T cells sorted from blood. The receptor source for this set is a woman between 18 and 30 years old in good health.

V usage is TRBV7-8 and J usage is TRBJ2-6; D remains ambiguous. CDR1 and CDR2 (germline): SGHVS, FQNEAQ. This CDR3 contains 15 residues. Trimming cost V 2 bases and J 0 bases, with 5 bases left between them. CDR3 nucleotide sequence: TGTGCCAGCAGCTTACCCCCCTCTGGGGCCAACGTCCTGACTTTC. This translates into CASSLPPSGANVLTF.

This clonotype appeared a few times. In nucleotides, the CDR3 is TGTGCCAGCAGTGAAGGAAAACAGACCAGAGAAGCTTTCTTT. This translates into CASSEGKQTREAFF. The genes are TRBV6-1 and TRBJ1-1; no clear D. The CDR3 covers 14 residues. Trimming cost V 1 base and J 8 bases, with 14 bases left between them. Germline V gene sequence: CDR1 MNHNS, CDR2 SASEGT.

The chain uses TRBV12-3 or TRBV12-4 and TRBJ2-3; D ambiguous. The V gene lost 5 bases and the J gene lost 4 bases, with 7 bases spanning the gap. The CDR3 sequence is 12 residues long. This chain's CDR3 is CASSSQSDTQYF. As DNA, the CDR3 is TGTGCCAGCAGTAGTCAGTCAGATACGCAGTATTTT.

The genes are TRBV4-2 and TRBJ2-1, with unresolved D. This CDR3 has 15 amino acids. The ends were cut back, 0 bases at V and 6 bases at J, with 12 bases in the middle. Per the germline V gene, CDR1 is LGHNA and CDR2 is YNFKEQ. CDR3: CASSQDLAAFNEQFF. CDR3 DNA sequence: TGTGCCAGCAGCCAAGATTTGGCGGCTTTCAATGAGCAGTTCTTC.

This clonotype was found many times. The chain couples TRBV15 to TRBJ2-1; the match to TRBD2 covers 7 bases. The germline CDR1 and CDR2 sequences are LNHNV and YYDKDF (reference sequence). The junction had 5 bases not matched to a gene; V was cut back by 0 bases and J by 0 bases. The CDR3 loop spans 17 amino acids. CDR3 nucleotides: TGTGCCACCAGCAGAGATGGGCGCGGGAGCTCCTACAATGAGCAGTTCTTC. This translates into CATSRDGRGSSYNEQFF.

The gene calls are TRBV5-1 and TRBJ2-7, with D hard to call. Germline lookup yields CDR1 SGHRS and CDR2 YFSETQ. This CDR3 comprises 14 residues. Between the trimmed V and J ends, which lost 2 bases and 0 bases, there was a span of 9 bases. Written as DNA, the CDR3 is TGCGCCAGCAGCTTTTGGGATAGCTCCTACGAGCAGTACTTC. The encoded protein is CASSFWDSSYEQYF.

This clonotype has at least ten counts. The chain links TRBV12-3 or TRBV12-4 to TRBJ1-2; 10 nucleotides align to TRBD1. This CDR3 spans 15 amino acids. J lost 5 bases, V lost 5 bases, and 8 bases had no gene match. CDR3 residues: CASSKTGGAGYGYTF. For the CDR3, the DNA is TGTGCCAGCAGTAAGACAGGGGGCGCGGGGTATGGCTACACCTTC.

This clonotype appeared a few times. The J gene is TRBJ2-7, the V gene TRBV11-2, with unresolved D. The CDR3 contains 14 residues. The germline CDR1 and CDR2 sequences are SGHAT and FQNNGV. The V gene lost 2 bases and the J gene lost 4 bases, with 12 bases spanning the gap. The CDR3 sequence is CASSLLHADYEQYF. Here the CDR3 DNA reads TGTGCCAGCAGCTTACTTCACGCAGATTACGAGCAGTACTTC.

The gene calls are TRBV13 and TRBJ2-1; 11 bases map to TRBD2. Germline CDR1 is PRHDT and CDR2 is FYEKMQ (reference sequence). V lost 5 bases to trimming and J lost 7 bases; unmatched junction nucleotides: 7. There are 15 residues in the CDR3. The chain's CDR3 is CASSAPGLAANEQFF. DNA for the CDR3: TGTGCCAGCAGCGCCCCGGGACTAGCGGCTAATGAGCAGTTCTTC.

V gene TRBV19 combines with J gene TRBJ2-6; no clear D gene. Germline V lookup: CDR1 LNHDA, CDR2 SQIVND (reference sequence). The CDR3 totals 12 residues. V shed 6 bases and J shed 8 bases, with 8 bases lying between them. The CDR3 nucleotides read TGTGCCAGTAGACTGGGTCCCAACGTCCTGACTTTC. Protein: CASRLGPNVLTF. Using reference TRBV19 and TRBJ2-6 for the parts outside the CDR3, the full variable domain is DGGITQSPKYLFRKEGQNVTLSCEQNLNHDAMYWYRQDPGQGLRLIYYSQIVNDFQKGDIAEGYSVSREKKESFPLTVTSAQKNPTAFYLCASRLGPNVLTFGAGSRLTVL.

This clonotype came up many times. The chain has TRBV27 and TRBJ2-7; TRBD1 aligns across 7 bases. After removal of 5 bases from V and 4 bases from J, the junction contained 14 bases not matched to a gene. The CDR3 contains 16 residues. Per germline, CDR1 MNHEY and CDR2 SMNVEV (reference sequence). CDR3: CASSRGSTGLGYEQYF. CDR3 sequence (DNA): TGTGCCAGCAGTCGAGGGTCGACAGGGTTGGGGTACGAGCAGTACTTC.

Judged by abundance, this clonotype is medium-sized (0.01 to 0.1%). The CDR3 here is CASSQEGYRTYEGAFF. CDR3 bases: TGCGCCAGCAGCCAAGAAGGGTACAGGACCTATGAAGGAGCTTTCTTT. The J gene is TRBJ1-1, the V gene TRBV4-1; D perhaps matches TRBD1 (5 bases). The germline CDR1 and CDR2 sequences are MGHRA and YSYEKL. V lost 0 bases to trimming and J lost 10 bases, with 21 bases between them. The CDR3 runs to 16 residues.

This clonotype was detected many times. In DNA form, the CDR3 reads TGTGCCAGCAGCTCAGAAAGCGGGAACACTGAAGCTTTCTTT. It is translated as CASSSESGNTEAFF. V gene TRBV7-9 combines with J gene TRBJ1-1; no definite D call. From germline, CDR1 is SEHNR and CDR2 FQNEAQ (reference sequence). V was shortened by 4 bases and J by 1 base, with 10 bases between the two germline ends. The CDR3 consists of 14 residues.

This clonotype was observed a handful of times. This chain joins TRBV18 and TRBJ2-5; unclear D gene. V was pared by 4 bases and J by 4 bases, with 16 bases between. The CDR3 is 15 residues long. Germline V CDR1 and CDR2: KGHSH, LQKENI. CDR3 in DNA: TGTGCCAGCTCACTTACGACGGCGGTGGGAGAGACCCAGTACTTC. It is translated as CASSLTTAVGETQYF.

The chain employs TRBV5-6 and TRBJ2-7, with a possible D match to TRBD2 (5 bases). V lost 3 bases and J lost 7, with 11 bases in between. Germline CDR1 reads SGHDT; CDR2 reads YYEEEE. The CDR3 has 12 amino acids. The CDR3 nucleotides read TGTGCCAGCAGCTCGGGGAACTTGGAGCAGTACTTC. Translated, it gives CASSSGNLEQYF.

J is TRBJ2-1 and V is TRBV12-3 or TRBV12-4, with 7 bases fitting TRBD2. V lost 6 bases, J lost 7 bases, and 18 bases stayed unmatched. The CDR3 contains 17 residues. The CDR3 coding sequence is TGTGCCAGCAGCGCTCGGTGGAGGAGCGGGAATCAAAATGAGCAGTTCTTC. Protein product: CASSARWRSGNQNEQFF.

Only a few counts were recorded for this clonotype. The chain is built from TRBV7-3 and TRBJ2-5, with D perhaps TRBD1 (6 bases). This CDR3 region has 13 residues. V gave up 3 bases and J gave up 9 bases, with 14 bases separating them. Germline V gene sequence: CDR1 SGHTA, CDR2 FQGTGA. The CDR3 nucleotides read TGTGCCAGCAGCTTTGGCCCGAAGGGGGCCCAGTACTTC. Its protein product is CASSFGPKGAQYF.

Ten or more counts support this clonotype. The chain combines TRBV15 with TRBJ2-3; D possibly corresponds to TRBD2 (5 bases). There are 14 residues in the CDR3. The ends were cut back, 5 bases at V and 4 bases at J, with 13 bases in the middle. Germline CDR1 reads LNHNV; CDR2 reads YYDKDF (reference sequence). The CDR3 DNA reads TGTGCCACCAGCGGTACGGACTTCTCAGATACGCAGTATTTT. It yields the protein CATSGTDFSDTQYF.

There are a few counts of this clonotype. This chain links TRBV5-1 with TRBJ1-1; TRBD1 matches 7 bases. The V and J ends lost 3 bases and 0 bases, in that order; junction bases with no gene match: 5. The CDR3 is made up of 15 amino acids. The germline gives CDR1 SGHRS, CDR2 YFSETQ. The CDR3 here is CASSWQGVVNTEAFF. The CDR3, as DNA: TGCGCCAGCAGCTGGCAGGGGGTGGTGAACACTGAAGCTTTCTTT.

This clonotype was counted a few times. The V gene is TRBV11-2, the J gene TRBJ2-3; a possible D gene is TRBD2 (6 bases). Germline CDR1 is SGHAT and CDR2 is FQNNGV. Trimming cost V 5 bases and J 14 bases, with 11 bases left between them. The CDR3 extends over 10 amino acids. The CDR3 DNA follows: TGTGCCAGCAGCCGCGGGGCGGTGTATTTT. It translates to CASSRGAVYF.

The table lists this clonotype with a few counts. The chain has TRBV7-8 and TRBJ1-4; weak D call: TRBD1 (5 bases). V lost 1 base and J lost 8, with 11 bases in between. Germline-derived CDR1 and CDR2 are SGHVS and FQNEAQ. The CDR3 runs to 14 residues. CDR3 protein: CASSLDRTPEKLFF. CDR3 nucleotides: TGTGCCAGCAGCTTAGATCGGACACCAGAAAAACTGTTTTTT.

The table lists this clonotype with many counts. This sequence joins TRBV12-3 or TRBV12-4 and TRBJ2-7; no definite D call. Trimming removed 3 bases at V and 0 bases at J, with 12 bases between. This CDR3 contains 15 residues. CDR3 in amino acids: CASSFTASSSYEQYF. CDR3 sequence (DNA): TGTGCCAGCAGTTTTACCGCCTCGAGCTCCTACGAGCAGTACTTC.

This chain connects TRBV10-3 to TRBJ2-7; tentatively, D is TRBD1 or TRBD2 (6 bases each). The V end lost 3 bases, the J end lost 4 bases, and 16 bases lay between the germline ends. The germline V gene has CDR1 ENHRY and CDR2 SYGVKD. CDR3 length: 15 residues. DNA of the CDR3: TGTGCCATCAGTGATCGAGGGGGGCCCACGTACGAGCAGTACTTC. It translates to CAISDRGGPTYEQYF.

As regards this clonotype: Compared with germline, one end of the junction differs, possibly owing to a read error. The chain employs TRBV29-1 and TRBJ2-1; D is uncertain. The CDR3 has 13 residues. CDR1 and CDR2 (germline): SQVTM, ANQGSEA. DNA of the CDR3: TGCAGCGTTGAAAGTCCTAATACGAATGAGCAGCTCTTC. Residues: CSVESPNTNEQLF.